The 10 T cell receptor beta chains presented below share a single source sample, sequenced in a study of control samples from healthy donors and cancer patients. Sequencing was performed with immunoSEQ multiplex PCR; in TCRdb, only in-frame clones are kept and a portion is missing. Here the sample spans approximately 160,000 clones, around nine tenths being singletons. The material sequenced was blood. Receptors originate from a woman aged 25 to 39 in good health.

The gene calls are TRBV27 and TRBJ2-3, with TRBD2 identical over 9 bases. Looked up from germline, CDR1 is MNHEY and CDR2 is SMNVEV (reference sequence). V trimming: 5 bases; J trimming: 2 bases; junction bases outside the gene matches: 8. The CDR3 runs 16 residues. DNA for the CDR3: TGTGCCAGCAGTCCGATAGCGGGAGTCACCACAGATACGCAGTATTTT. Translated, it gives CASSPIAGVTTDTQYF.

This sequence joins TRBV30 and TRBJ2-7; TRBD1 matches at 7 bases. The CDR3 has 14 residues. Germline CDR1 reads GTSNPN; CDR2 reads SVGIG (reference sequence). The V gene end was trimmed by 2 bases and the J gene end by 4 bases; junction bases not matched to a gene: 8. The CDR3 spells CAWSLTFRGYEQYF. The DNA for the CDR3 is TGTGCCTGGAGTCTTACTTTCAGGGGGTACGAGCAGTACTTC.

The V and J genes are TRBV27 and TRBJ1-1, with D possibly TRBD1 on 5 matching bases. V lost 5 bases, J lost 4 bases, and 17 bases lay in between. The germline V gene encodes CDR1 MNHEY and CDR2 SMNVEV (reference sequence). This CDR3 is built from 15 residues. The CDR3 spells CASSPAGVWGTEAFF. CDR3 nucleotide sequence: TGTGCCAGCAGTCCGGCGGGGGTATGGGGCACTGAAGCTTTCTTT.

The chain recombines TRBV25-1 with TRBJ2-1; 9 nucleotides align to TRBD1. V shed 0 bases, J shed 7 bases, and the junction held 4 bases outside the gene matches. The CDR3 length is 15 residues. Germline CDR1 MGHDK, CDR2 SYGVNS. Here the CDR3 DNA reads TGTGCCAGCAGTGAATATACCGACAGGGGGAATGAGCAGTTCTTC. It is translated as CASSEYTDRGNEQFF.

The J gene is TRBJ2-7, the V gene TRBV12-3 or TRBV12-4, with TRBD1 matching 9 bases. V dropped 6 bases and J dropped 6; count of bases not matched to a gene: 6. The CDR3 extends over 13 amino acids. CDR3 bases: TGTGCCAGCAGGCGGACAGGGGTGGGCGAGCAGTACTTC. Translating gives CASRRTGVGEQYF.

This chain joins TRBV5-1 and TRBJ1-1; D unresolved. The CDR3 loop spans 13 amino acids. Trimming took off 6 bases at V and 1 base at J, with 10 bases between the two ends. Germline loops: CDR1 SGHRS, CDR2 YFSETQ. DNA of the CDR3: TGCGCCAGCACCGACCCCCCGAACACTGAAGCTTTCTTT. Translation gives CASTDPPNTEAFF.

CDR3 in DNA: TGTGCCACCAGCAGGGACGGGAGTTTAAAAACTAATGAAAAACTGTTTTTT. Encoded protein: CATSRDGSLKTNEKLFF. V gene TRBV15 combines with J gene TRBJ1-4; D gene uncertain. Trimming took off 3 bases at V and 1 base at J, with 15 bases between the two ends. CDR3 length: 17 amino acids. Germline V gives CDR1 LNHNV, CDR2 YYDKDF (reference sequence).

The chain joins TRBV25-1 to TRBJ1-1; possibly TRBD1 for D (5 bases). The CDR3 spans 14 residues. The germline V gene has CDR1 MGHDK and CDR2 SYGVNS. V gave up 6 bases and J gave up 3 bases, with 14 bases separating them. CDR3 sequence reads: CASSGGRGDTEAFF. The CDR3 nucleotides are TGTGCCAGCAGCGGGGGAAGGGGTGACACTGAAGCTTTCTTT.

The chain has TRBV6-6 and TRBJ2-2, with 8 bases matching TRBD2. V shed 5 bases and J 4 bases; nucleotides not matched to a gene: 12. This CDR3 region has 17 residues. Looked up from germline, CDR1 is MNHNY and CDR2 is SVGAGI (reference sequence). The CDR3 DNA reads TGTGCCAGCAGTCCTACAGCGGGAGAACCAAGCACCGGGGAGCTGTTTTTT. Translating it yields CASSPTAGEPSTGELFF.

The rearrangement joins TRBV2 to TRBJ2-7, with TRBD1 matching over 7 bases. CDR3 length: 15 residues. Germline V CDR1 and CDR2: SNHLY, FYNNEI. The V segment lost 7 bases and the J segment 7 bases; nucleotides outside the gene matches: 16. The CDR3 sequence is CASIQRGQTGGEQYF. The DNA of the CDR3 is TGTGCCAGCATCCAGAGGGGACAGACCGGCGGGGAGCAGTACTTC.